A selection of T cell receptor beta chains follows, all from one sample in a study of blood T cell repertoires in COVID-19. TCRdb's table, derived via immunoSEQ multiplex PCR, lists solely in-frame clones and lacks some. Of 110,000 to 150,000 clones listed, 81% are singletons. The sequenced sample consisted of peripheral blood. The receptors derive from a human donor in a cohort sampled during active COVID-19. The CDR3 runs from the conserved cysteine through the conserved F or W. Each record gives: V gene, clone size, J gene, D gene, CDR3 DNA, CDR3 protein. D genes are given only for firm matches. Some rows mark clone size as missing; the rest say once, few, many or name a class of expanded clone.

>TRBV7-9|-|TRBJ2-7|-
TGTGCCAGCAGTCGCACAGGGGGGGCCTACGAGCAGTACTTC
CASSRTGGAYEQYF
>TRBV7-9|-|TRBJ2-7|TRBD1
TGTGCCAGCAGCTTAGGTTCGGACAGGGGGACCTACGAGCAGTACTTC
CASSLGSDRGTYEQYF
>TRBV9|-|TRBJ2-1|TRBD2
TGTGCCAGCAGCTCCGGGACTAGCGGGACCAATGAGCAGTTCTTC
CASSSGTSGTNEQFF
>TRBV3-1/TRBV3-2|once|TRBJ1-5|TRBD1
TGTGCCAGCAGCCAAAAAAAAGGACAGGACGGCAATCAGCCCCAGCATTTT
CASSQKKGQDGNQPQHF
>TRBV9|-|TRBJ2-2|-
TGTGCCAGCAGCGTAGGGAGCGGAACGAACACCGGGGAGCTGTTTTTT
CASSVGSGTNTGELFF
>TRBV19|-|TRBJ1-5|TRBD1
TGTGCCAGTAGTATAAGAGGACAGGGGGCGATTGCCAATCAGCCCCAGCATTTT
CASSIRGQGAIANQPQHF
>TRBV28|-|TRBJ2-5|TRBD2
TGTGCCAGCAGAAATAACGGGGGGTTCCAAGAGACCCAGTACTTC
CASRNNGGFQETQYF
>TRBV5-1|-|TRBJ1-1|-
TGCGCCAGCAGCTTGACGTCAGGGAACACTGAAGCTTTCTTT
CASSLTSGNTEAFF
>TRBV6-5|-|TRBJ1-2|-
TGTGCCAGCAGTTACTCGGGAGGGAACTATGGCTACACCTTC
CASSYSGGNYGYTF
>TRBV10-3|-|TRBJ2-7|-
TGTGCCATCAGTGAGTCGAGTGTCGGACAGACCTACGAGCAGTACTTC
CAISESSVGQTYEQYF
>TRBV9|-|TRBJ2-7|TRBD1
TGTGCCAGCAGCCCCGGGACAGGGGACTCCTACGAGCAGTACTTC
CASSPGTGDSYEQYF
>TRBV5-5|-|TRBJ1-5|-
TGTGCCAGCAGCTTGGTGCAGGAGAGGGATCAGCCCCAGCATTTT
CASSLVQERDQPQHF
>TRBV5-1|once|TRBJ1-2|TRBD1
TGCGCCAGCAGCTTGGGACAGGGAGGAGGCTACACCTTC
CASSLGQGGGYTF
>TRBV6-6|once|TRBJ2-3|-
TGTGCCAGCAGCGGTTCTAGCACAGATACGCAGTATTTT
CASSGSSTDTQYF
>TRBV7-9|-|TRBJ1-2|-
TGTGCCAGCAGCCCGGACAGCCCCTATGGCTACACCTTC
CASSPDSPYGYTF
>TRBV7-3|-|TRBJ2-7|TRBD1
TGTGCCAGCAGCCAGGGACAGGGAGAGGAGCAGTACTTC
CASSQGQGEEQYF
>TRBV4-1|-|TRBJ1-2|TRBD1
TGCGCCAGCAGCCGCGGACAGGGGCCTACTAACTATGGCTACACCTTC
CASSRGQGPTNYGYTF
>TRBV6-5|-|TRBJ2-5|-
TGTGCCAGCAGTTACTCTCGGGGGGCACCCTCCGGGACCCAGTACTTC
CASSYSRGAPSGTQYF
>TRBV20-1|-|TRBJ2-4|TRBD1
TGCAGTGCTAGTACAGGGGTTGCCAAAAACATTCAGTACTTC
CSASTGVAKNIQYF
>TRBV28|-|TRBJ2-7|TRBD1
TGTGCCAGCAGTTTATATGGGACAGGCACTACCTACGAGCAGTACTTC
CASSLYGTGTTYEQYF
>TRBV28|-|TRBJ2-1|TRBD2
TGTGCCAGCACCCGTAGCGGGTCCCTCAATGAGCAGTTCTTC
CASTRSGSLNEQFF
>TRBV5-4|-|TRBJ2-2|TRBD1
TGTGCCAGCAGCTTGGATGGGACAGGATCTCCCGGGGAGCTGTTTTTT
CASSLDGTGSPGELFF
>TRBV16|once|TRBJ2-7|-
TGTGCCAGCAGCCAATCGCCTACGACAGGAACCTACGAGCAGTACTTC
CASSQSPTTGTYEQYF